This TCR beta chain was sequenced during a study of breast tumors, draining lymph nodes, adjacent tissues (dated by TCRdb to about 2016). Study-wide context: TCR beta repertoires were compared across tumor, adjacent nontumor tissue and axillary lymph nodes obtained from breast cancer patients. The study aimed to assess the relationships and possible T-cell exchange between tumor, surrounding tissue and draining lymph node repertoires in human breast cancer. General findings and caveats noted by the study authors: Rather than being directly demonstrated, the conclusion that tumor T cells originate in lymph nodes was presented as consistent with a hypothesis. In luminal-like breast cancer, tumor and nontumor tissue repertoires resembled each other significantly more than in basal-like breast cancer. T-cell repertoire diversity in tumors was found to be lower than in lymph nodes but higher than in nontumor tissue, and preferential V and J gene usage was observed. The data were considered consistent with the idea that most tumor T cells come from the lymph node and then expand in tumor tissue.

Comment on this clonotype: What this receptor recognizes is not known. Base quality data are lacking; no much larger clone is found one base away.

Including the terminal cysteine and phenylalanine, the CDR3 comprises 15 residues. The entry retains the CDR3 DNA only, 45 bases that are in frame from base 1. V gives up 1 base and J gives up 1 base, and the segment between their germline ends measures 9 bases. CDR1 and CDR2, looked up from the germline V gene (reference sequence), are SGHKS and YYEKEE. The sequencer listed for this sample is Illumina HiSeq 2000. Multiplex PCR amplification was used to generate the TCR beta chain libraries. High-throughput sequencing was used to analyze the amplified TCR beta chain products. The public reads were reanalyzed by TCRdb: fastp trimming at Q25, MiXCR alignment, in-frame beta chains only. CDR3 protein duplicates are merged, each entry listing the most common genes and DNA. Counted in this sample were about 24,000 distinct CDR3 sequences; approximately 63% of them appeared once. In total, the top ten clones hold about a quarter of the sample.

The adjacent samples were made up of nontumor breast tissue around the tumor. The chain links TRBV5-5 with TRBJ1-3; the D gene lacks a confident call. The receptor comes from a female donor with breast cancer. Some clones in this sample may be carry-over from other donors' samples. The source material was tumor-adjacent breast tissue. In nucleotide form, the sequence is TGTGCCAGCAGCTTGTATGGCCAGTCTGGAAACACCATATATTTT. Its translation is CASSLYGQSGNTIYF.